This section outlines one T cell receptor (beta chain) sequence together with its context. The source of the sample is a study of blood T cell repertoires in COVID-19. The data were produced by immunoSEQ multiplex PCR, yet TCRdb's version contains in-frame clones alone and is incomplete. This sample has about 150,000 clones, with around four fifths found just once. The CDR3 consists of 15 residues. Germline V gene data show CDR1 as SGHRS and CDR2 as YFSETQ. Trimming cost V 4 bases and J 2 bases; bases outside gene matches: 7. The chain has TRBV5-1 and TRBJ2-3; 7 bases map to TRBD1. The sample consisted of peripheral blood. This clonotype was sampled from a man in his 70s with acute or convalescent COVID-19. CDR3 nucleotides: TGCGCCAGCAGCCGCGGACAGGAAAACACAGATACGCAGTATTTT. Protein product: CASSRGQENTDTQYF.